A single sample gave rise to the 11 T cell receptor beta chains below, sequenced in a study of blood T cell repertoires in COVID-19. The assay was immunoSEQ multiplex PCR, and TCRdb's table has in-frame clones only and misses some. The repertoire holds about 42,000 clones, with 60% to 80% as singletons. The sequenced sample consisted of peripheral blood. The receptors shown here come from a woman at least 80 years old with acute or convalescent COVID-19.

The chain has TRBV30 and TRBJ2-6, with a tentative D call TRBD1 (6 bases). CDR1 is GTSNPN, CDR2 SVGIG, per germline (reference sequence). V dropped 4 bases and J dropped 3 bases, with 10 bases sitting between them. This CDR3 contains 14 residues. This chain's CDR3 is CAWTLGGGANVLTF. The DNA of the CDR3 is TGTGCCTGGACCCTAGGGGGTGGGGCCAACGTCCTGACTTTC.

The chain carries TRBV3-1 (or the pseudogene TRBV3-2) and TRBJ1-1; TRBD1 matches 9 bases. The CDR3 is made up of 14 amino acids. Germline lookup yields CDR1 LGHDT and CDR2 YNNKEL (reference sequence). Trimming cost V 2 bases and J 6 bases; bases outside gene matches: 4. CDR3 region: CASSQSDRGPEAFF. CDR3 nucleotides: TGTGCCAGCAGCCAATCGGACAGGGGCCCTGAAGCTTTCTTT.

The rearrangement uses TRBV27 and TRBJ2-3, with D perhaps TRBD1 (6 bases). Germline V gives CDR1 MNHEY, CDR2 SMNVEV (reference sequence). The CDR3 runs to 16 residues. Trimming pared 1 base from V and 3 bases from J, leaving 14 bases between. The CDR3 loop is CASSLFVSGATDTQYF. The CDR3 DNA reads as TGTGCCAGCAGTTTATTTGTGTCAGGGGCAACAGATACGCAGTATTTT.

This chain links TRBV11-3 with TRBJ2-5; 7 positions agree with TRBD1. Germline V CDR1 and CDR2: SGHNT, YENEEA. The J segment lost 4 bases and the V segment lost 5 bases, leaving 7 bases of the junction unmatched. The CDR3 is made up of 14 amino acids. Here the CDR3 DNA reads TGTGCCAGCAGCCGGTCGGGACAGACAGAGACCCAGTACTTC. Its translation: CASSRSGQTETQYF.

V and J are TRBV18 and TRBJ2-3; 12 positions agree with TRBD2. The CDR3 length is 16 residues. The junction had 0 bases not matched to a gene; V was cut back by 1 base and J by 1 base. Germline loops: CDR1 KGHSH, CDR2 LQKENI. CDR3 nucleotides: TGTGCCAGCTCACCACGACTAGCGGGAGGCACAGATACGCAGTATTTT. Amino acid sequence: CASSPRLAGGTDTQYF.

This clone was observed a single time. V gene TRBV5-8 combines with J gene TRBJ2-7; the match to TRBD1 covers 8 bases. The V and J ends lost 3 bases and 6 bases, in that order; junction bases with no gene match: 11. Germline V gene data show CDR1 as SGHTS and CDR2 as YDEGEE. This CDR3 contains 15 residues. The CDR3 spells CASSSRTGGAGEQYF. CDR3 DNA sequence: TGTGCCAGCAGCTCAAGAACAGGGGGAGCGGGCGAGCAGTACTTC.

Points on this clone: Since the CDR3 does not end with the conserved phenylalanine or tryptophan, this likely comes from a read error. The limits of the CDR3 on the DNA are not certain, so only TCRdb's listed CDR3 is given. The chain couples TRBV20-1 to TRBJ2-7; no DNA check was done on the table's D call, TRBD2. Germline V gene lookup returns CDR1 DFQATT and CDR2 SNEGSKA (reference sequence). The CDR3 sequence runs 11 residues, both termini included. CDR3: CSARLTSGRPR.

This rearrangement joins TRBV6-5 to TRBJ2-2, with a possible D match to TRBD2 (5 bases). This CDR3 spans 14 amino acids. With 6 bases removed from V and 2 bases from J, the gap between germline ends came to 10 bases. CDR1 and CDR2 (germline): MNHEY, SVGAGI. In nucleotides, the CDR3 is TGTGCCAGCAGCCCCGACTATAACACCGGGGAGCTGTTTTTT. Residues: CASSPDYNTGELFF.

V and J are TRBV7-9 and TRBJ1-6; TRBD1 agrees at 10 bases. Germline lookup yields CDR1 SEHNR and CDR2 FQNEAQ (reference sequence). The CDR3 extends over 15 amino acids. V trimming: 4 bases; J trimming: 9 bases; junction bases outside the gene matches: 6. The CDR3 DNA is TGTGCCAGCAGCTCCGGACAGGGGGAAGGTTCACCCCTCCACTTT. Protein product: CASSSGQGEGSPLHF.

This sequence joins TRBV4-1 and TRBJ2-1; 12 bases are shared with TRBD2. The germline V gene encodes CDR1 MGHRA and CDR2 YSYEKL. This CDR3 contains 18 residues. The trim removed 0 bases at V and 2 bases at J, leaving 5 bases unmatched. CDR3 sequence reads: CASSQDRLAGGPYNEQFF. The CDR3 DNA reads TGCGCCAGCAGCCAAGACCGCCTAGCGGGAGGGCCCTACAATGAGCAGTTCTTC.

This clone has just one count. The chain has TRBV5-1 and TRBJ2-5; a weak D match, TRBD2 (5 bases). V dropped 2 bases and J dropped 2 bases, with 16 bases sitting between them. The CDR3 is 16 amino acids. The germline gives CDR1 SGHRS, CDR2 YFSETQ. CDR3 region: CASSFGVAQQQETQYF. The DNA for the CDR3 is TGCGCCAGCAGCTTCGGTGTAGCGCAACAGCAAGAGACCCAGTACTTC.